The 29 T cell receptor beta chains in this list originate from one sample, sequenced in a study of T cells in localized non-small cell lung cancer. TCRdb's table, derived via immunoSEQ multiplex PCR, lists solely in-frame clones and lacks some. The sample has tens of thousands of clones; about 90% are singletons. Sequences were derived from peripheral blood, sampled before any cancer treatment. These receptors originate from a female donor at least 60 years old with stage I squamous cell lung carcinoma.

CDR3 nucleotide sequence: TGCGCCAGCAGCCAAGAAACTAGCGGAATACAAGAGACCCAGTACTTC. It encodes CASSQETSGIQETQYF. This chain uses TRBV4-3 with TRBJ2-5; 8 nucleotides agree with TRBD2. The CDR3 runs 16 residues. CDR1 and CDR2 from the germline V gene are LGHNA and YSLEER. J lost 2 bases, V lost 0 bases, and 5 bases had no gene match.

The table lists this clone with a few counts. This chain connects TRBV7-2 to TRBJ2-7, with TRBD2 matching 11 bases. Germline V gives CDR1 SGHTA, CDR2 FQGNSA. The CDR3 is made up of 15 amino acids. The trim removed 2 bases at V and 4 bases at J, leaving 4 bases unmatched. CDR3 DNA sequence: TGTGCCAGCAGCTTATCGTTAGCGGGAGGGTACGAGCAGTACTTC. It specifies CASSLSLAGGYEQYF.

This chain joins TRBV6-5 and TRBJ2-7; a possible D gene is TRBD2 (6 bases). Trimming removed 0 bases from V and 2 bases from J, with 11 bases in between. The CDR3 covers 15 residues. Germline CDR1 reads MNHEY; CDR2 reads SVGAGI. Here the CDR3 reads CASSYSIVAAYEQYF. The CDR3 DNA reads TGTGCCAGCAGTTACTCGATAGTAGCGGCCTACGAGCAGTACTTC.

There are a few counts of this clone. J is TRBJ1-2 and V is TRBV30; possible D gene TRBD1, 5 bases. V lost 0 bases, J lost 12 bases, and 26 bases lay in between. The CDR3 is 16 amino acids. The germline CDR1 and CDR2 sequences are GTSNPN and SVGIG (reference sequence). The CDR3 reads CAWSVDTIPRGDWNTF. The CDR3 coding sequence is TGTGCCTGGAGTGTGGACACGATTCCGAGAGGCGATTGGAACACCTTC.

This chain uses TRBV5-1 with TRBJ2-1, with 11 positions matching TRBD2. Germline CDR1 is SGHRS and CDR2 is YFSETQ. The CDR3 loop spans 15 amino acids. Trimming cost V 1 base and J 3 bases; bases outside gene matches: 0. The CDR3 bases are TGCGCCAGCAGCTTGACTAGCGGGGGCTACAATGAGCAGTTCTTC. Protein: CASSLTSGGYNEQFF.

This chain links TRBV4-2 with TRBJ2-3; 11 bases fit TRBD2. The germline V gene encodes CDR1 LGHNA and CDR2 YNFKEQ. With V trimmed by 4 bases and J by 0 bases, 9 bases remained unmatched. This CDR3 has 18 amino acids. CDR3 nucleotide sequence: TGTGCCAGCAGCCCATCTCCGGGACTAGCGGCTAGCACAGATACGCAGTATTTT. Its translation is CASSPSPGLAASTDTQYF.

To note about this clone: The same CDR3 can be traced to other DNA sequences in this sample. The chain couples TRBV6-1 to TRBJ2-1; 10 bases are shared with TRBD2. V gave up 4 bases and J gave up 9 bases; unmatched junction bases: 12. This CDR3 has 16 residues. The germline CDR1 and CDR2 sequences are MNHNS and SASEGT. The CDR3 region has the DNA TGTGCCAGCAGTGGGGGGAGGAGCGGGGGGGTCGGTGAGCAGTTCTTC. Amino acid sequence: CASSGGRSGGVGEQFF.

This sequence joins TRBV18 and TRBJ2-1; 7 nucleotides match TRBD2. The V segment lost 1 base and the J segment 1 base; nucleotides outside the gene matches: 1. Germline V gene data show CDR1 as KGHSH and CDR2 as LQKENI. The CDR3 spans 15 residues. The CDR3 here is CASSPLRESYNEQFF. In DNA, the CDR3 is TGTGCCAGCTCACCACTGCGGGAGTCCTACAATGAGCAGTTCTTC. Full variable domain (outside the CDR3, taken from reference TRBV18 and TRBJ2-1): NAGVMQNPRHLVRRRGQEARLRCSPMKGHSHVYWYRQLPEEGLKFMVYLQKENIIDESGMPKERFSAEFPKEGPSILRIQQVVRGDSAAYFCASSPLRESYNEQFFGPGTRLTVL.

The chain has TRBV7-3 and TRBJ2-1, with 7 bases lining up with TRBD1. Germline V gene lookup returns CDR1 SGHTA and CDR2 FQGTGA. The V segment lost 7 bases and the J segment 6 bases; nucleotides outside the gene matches: 0. The CDR3 has 11 residues. The CDR3 nucleotides are TGTGCCAGCACAGGGGGCAATGAGCAGTTCTTC. It yields the protein CASTGGNEQFF. Full variable domain (outside the CDR3, taken from reference TRBV7-3 and TRBJ2-1): GAGVSQTPSNKVTEKGKYVELRCDPISGHTALYWYRQSLGQGPEFLIYFQGTGAADDSGLPNDRFFAVRPEGSVSTLKIQRTERGDSAVYLCASTGGNEQFFGPGTRLTVL.

CDR3 amino acids: CASRWKYEQYF. The CDR3, as DNA: TGTGCCAGCAGGTGGAAGTACGAGCAGTACTTC. The chain uses TRBV6-1 and TRBJ2-7; D gene unclear. The CDR3 is 11 amino acids. V lost 6 bases and J 4 bases, leaving 7 bases between the germline ends. CDR1 and CDR2 (germline): MNHNS, SASEGT.

The chain has TRBV5-4 and TRBJ1-2; 9 bases are shared with TRBD1. V dropped 6 bases and J dropped 5; count of bases not matched to a gene: 14. This CDR3 has 16 residues. CDR1 is SGHNT, CDR2 YYREEE, per germline (reference sequence). The CDR3 sequence is CASTRGQGKIKYGYTF. The CDR3 nucleotides read TGTGCCAGCACCCGTGGACAGGGGAAAATTAAGTATGGCTACACCTTC.

This clone occurred once. This chain uses TRBV5-4 with TRBJ2-7; D may be TRBD2 (6 bases). The CDR3 consists of 14 residues. V shed 4 bases and J shed 7 bases, with 18 bases lying between them. CDR1 and CDR2 from the germline V gene are SGHNT and YYREEE (reference sequence). In DNA form, the CDR3 reads TGTGCCAGCAGCCCTGATGGCCTAGCGAATGAGCAGTACTTC. Its protein is CASSPDGLANEQYF. Full variable domain (outside the CDR3, taken from reference TRBV5-4 and TRBJ2-7): ETGVTQSPTHLIKTRGQQVTLRCSSQSGHNTVSWYQQALGQGPQFIFQYYREEENGRGNFPPRFSGLQFPNYSSELNVNALELDDSALYLCASSPDGLANEQYFGPGTRLTVT.

V and J are TRBV7-9 and TRBJ2-5, with 7 bases aligning to TRBD1. The trim removed 5 bases at V and 1 base at J, leaving 4 bases unmatched. CDR3 length equals 14 residues. CDR1 and CDR2 (germline): SEHNR, FQNEAQ (reference sequence). CDR3 amino acids: CASSRGTAQETQYF. CDR3 nucleotides: TGTGCCAGCAGCAGAGGGACAGCCCAAGAGACCCAGTACTTC.

J is TRBJ2-3 and V is TRBV27, with 13 positions matching TRBD2. This CDR3 region has 19 residues. Losses at the gene ends were 4 bases for V and 7 bases for J; bases not matched to a gene: 17. The germline V gene has CDR1 MNHEY and CDR2 SMNVEV (reference sequence). The CDR3 nucleotides read TGTGCCAGCAGTTCTCTCCCCGGGACTAGCGGGACGGCGGGAAATACGCAGTATTTT. It encodes CASSSLPGTSGTAGNTQYF.

In this sample, this clone turned up a few times. The chain links TRBV11-3 to TRBJ2-2, with 7 bases that match TRBD2. Trimming took 3 bases from V and 4 from J; bases not matched to a gene: 8. The germline V gene encodes CDR1 SGHNT and CDR2 YENEEA. The CDR3 runs to 16 residues. The CDR3 is CASSFGLADLTGELFF. The CDR3 DNA reads TGTGCCAGCAGCTTTGGGCTAGCGGACCTCACCGGGGAGCTGTTTTTT. Full variable domain (missing parts from reference TRBV11-3 and TRBJ2-2): EAGVVQSPRYKIIEKKQPVAFWCNPISGHNTLYWYLQNLGQGPELLIRYENEEAVDDSQLPKDRFSAERLKGVDSTLKIQPAELGDSAVYLCASSFGLADLTGELFFGEGSRLTVL.

In DNA, the CDR3 is TGTGCCACAGGGGCGGGTGCCTCCTACGAGCAGTACTTC. Translated: CATGAGASYEQYF. The rearrangement joins TRBV10-3 to TRBJ2-7; tentative D call: TRBD1 (6 bases). V lost 10 bases and J 0 bases, leaving 13 bases between the germline ends. This CDR3 is 13 amino acids long. The V gene's germline CDR1 is ENHRY and CDR2 SYGVKD.

The rearrangement joins TRBV10-1 to TRBJ2-2, with D possibly matching TRBD2 (6 bases). V was cut by 6 bases and J by 3 bases, with 8 bases left in between. This CDR3 region has 13 residues. The germline gives CDR1 WNHNN, CDR2 SYGVQD (reference sequence). CDR3 in amino acids: CASRSGDTGELFF. DNA for the CDR3: TGCGCCAGCAGGTCGGGGGACACCGGGGAGCTGTTTTTT.

This chain joins TRBV7-9 and TRBJ2-7; D gene unclear. Germline CDR1 is SEHNR and CDR2 is FQNEAQ (reference sequence). V was shortened by 5 bases and J by 4 bases, with 6 bases between the two germline ends. The CDR3 is 11 amino acids. The CDR3 sequence is CASSQVYEQYF. For the CDR3, the DNA is TGTGCCAGCAGCCAGGTTTACGAGCAGTACTTC.

The V call is TRBV10-3, the J call TRBJ2-2; 10 nucleotides match TRBD1. Germline V gene lookup returns CDR1 ENHRY and CDR2 SYGVKD. V was pared by 6 bases and J by 7 bases, with 5 bases of the junction left unmatched. The CDR3 runs 14 residues. CDR3 DNA sequence: TGTGCCATCAGCGAGGACAGGGGGAACGGGGAGCTGTTTTTT. Encoded protein: CAISEDRGNGELFF.

The gene calls are TRBV7-2 and TRBJ1-2; D gene uncertain. The CDR3 length is 10 residues. V shed 8 bases and J shed 2 bases, with 3 bases lying between them. Germline CDR1 is SGHTA and CDR2 is FQGNSA. The CDR3, as DNA: TGTGCCAGCGCGAACTATGGCTACACCTTC. Amino acid sequence: CASANYGYTF. Variable domain in full (rest from reference TRBV7-2 and TRBJ1-2): GAGVSQSPSNKVTEKGKDVELRCDPISGHTALYWYRQSLGQGLEFLIYFQGNSAPDKSGLPSDRFSAERTGGSVSTLTIQRTQQEDSAVYLCASANYGYTFGSGTRLTVV.

The chain carries TRBV27 and TRBJ2-7; 9 bases are a match to TRBD1. V shed 1 base, J shed 5 bases, and the junction held 0 bases outside the gene matches. Per the germline V gene, CDR1 is MNHEY and CDR2 is SMNVEV (reference sequence). The CDR3 is made up of 13 amino acids. The CDR3 region is CASSLWDRDEQYF. The CDR3 DNA reads TGTGCCAGCAGTTTATGGGACAGGGACGAGCAGTACTTC.

The rearrangement links TRBV13 to TRBJ2-3; 7 bases are shared with TRBD2. V lost 1 base and J lost 3; bases outside the gene matches: 4. CDR3 length: 15 residues. Per the germline V gene, CDR1 is PRHDT and CDR2 is FYEKMQ (reference sequence). The DNA for the CDR3 is TGTGCCAGCAGCTTAGTGGGAGGGTCGACAGATACGCAGTATTTT. Its protein is CASSLVGGSTDTQYF.

The V and J genes are TRBV19 and TRBJ1-1; D not certain. The V end lost 7 bases, the J end lost 5 bases, and 14 bases lay between the germline ends. The CDR3 covers 13 residues. Germline V lookup: CDR1 LNHDA, CDR2 SQIVND (reference sequence). As DNA, the CDR3 is TGTGCCAGTATACCTAAAGAGAGGACTGAAGCTTTCTTT. The encoded protein is CASIPKERTEAFF.

V gene TRBV5-4 combines with J gene TRBJ2-1; D remains ambiguous. Between the trimmed V and J ends, which lost 4 bases and 8 bases, there was a span of 19 bases. Per germline, CDR1 SGHNT and CDR2 YYREEE (reference sequence). This CDR3 comprises 15 residues. CDR3 amino acids: CASSLLGLGQDEQFF. CDR3 nucleotide sequence: TGTGCCAGCAGCCTTCTCGGCCTGGGTCAGGATGAGCAGTTCTTC.

The V call is TRBV7-8, the J call TRBJ1-3; D not certain. Germline assignment: CDR1 SGHVS and CDR2 FQNEAQ. V lost 4 bases and J 0 bases, leaving 7 bases between the germline ends. The CDR3 is 14 amino acids. Here the CDR3 DNA reads TGTGCCAGCAGCTCAGGAAACTCTGGAAACACCATATATTTT. This translates into CASSSGNSGNTIYF.

This clone was detected only once. The chain is built from TRBV7-9 and TRBJ2-5; a weak D match, TRBD1 (6 bases). The DNA end favors TRBJ2-7, so the J call may be wrong. The CDR3 has 14 amino acids. From germline, CDR1 is SEHNR and CDR2 FQNEAQ (reference sequence). The CDR3 protein is CASSPGAASYEQYF. The CDR3 DNA is TGTGCCAGCAGCCCAGGGGCCGCCTCCTACGAGCAGTACTTC.

This clone was observed once. V is TRBV13 and J is TRBJ2-7, with D perhaps matching TRBD2 (6 bases). This CDR3 contains 13 residues. Germline-derived CDR1 and CDR2 are PRHDT and FYEKMQ (reference sequence). With 6 bases removed from V and 1 base from J, the gap between germline ends came to 10 bases. Here the CDR3 DNA reads TGTGCCAGCAGTACGGGGGTTTCCTACGAGCAGTACTTC. Translation gives CASSTGVSYEQYF.

The DNA for the CDR3 is TGTGCCAGCAGCCCGATAGCGGGAGGGCCCTCCGGGGAGCTGTTTTTT. It specifies CASSPIAGGPSGELFF. The genes are TRBV9 and TRBJ2-2; TRBD2 matches at 11 bases. J was trimmed by 6 bases and V by 4 bases; bases with no gene match: 8. Germline lookup yields CDR1 SGDLS and CDR2 YYNGEE. The CDR3 totals 16 residues.

The chain joins TRBV15 to TRBJ2-7; the D gene is possibly TRBD1 (6 bases). Germline CDR1 and CDR2: LNHNV and YYDKDF (reference sequence). CDR3 length: 14 amino acids. Trimming stripped 5 bases from V and 2 bases from J, with 13 bases between. The DNA for the CDR3 is TGTGCCACCAGCCCAACCACAGGGCCCTACGAGCAGTACTTC. Amino acid sequence: CATSPTTGPYEQYF.